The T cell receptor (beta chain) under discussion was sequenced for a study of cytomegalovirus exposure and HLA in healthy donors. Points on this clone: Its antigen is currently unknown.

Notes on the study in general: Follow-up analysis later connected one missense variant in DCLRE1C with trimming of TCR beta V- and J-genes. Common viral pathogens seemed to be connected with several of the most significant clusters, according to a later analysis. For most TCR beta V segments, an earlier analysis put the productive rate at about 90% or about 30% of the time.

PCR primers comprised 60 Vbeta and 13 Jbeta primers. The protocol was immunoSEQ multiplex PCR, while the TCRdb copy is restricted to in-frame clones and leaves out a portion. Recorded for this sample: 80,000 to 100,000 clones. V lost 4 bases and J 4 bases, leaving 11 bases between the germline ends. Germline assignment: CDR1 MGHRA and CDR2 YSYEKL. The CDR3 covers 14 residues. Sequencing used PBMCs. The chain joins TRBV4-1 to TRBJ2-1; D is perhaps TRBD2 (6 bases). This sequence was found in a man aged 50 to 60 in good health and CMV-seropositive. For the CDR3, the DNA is TGCGCCAGCAGCCCCCGGGACTGGTACAATGAGCAGTTCTTC. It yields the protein CASSPRDWYNEQFF.